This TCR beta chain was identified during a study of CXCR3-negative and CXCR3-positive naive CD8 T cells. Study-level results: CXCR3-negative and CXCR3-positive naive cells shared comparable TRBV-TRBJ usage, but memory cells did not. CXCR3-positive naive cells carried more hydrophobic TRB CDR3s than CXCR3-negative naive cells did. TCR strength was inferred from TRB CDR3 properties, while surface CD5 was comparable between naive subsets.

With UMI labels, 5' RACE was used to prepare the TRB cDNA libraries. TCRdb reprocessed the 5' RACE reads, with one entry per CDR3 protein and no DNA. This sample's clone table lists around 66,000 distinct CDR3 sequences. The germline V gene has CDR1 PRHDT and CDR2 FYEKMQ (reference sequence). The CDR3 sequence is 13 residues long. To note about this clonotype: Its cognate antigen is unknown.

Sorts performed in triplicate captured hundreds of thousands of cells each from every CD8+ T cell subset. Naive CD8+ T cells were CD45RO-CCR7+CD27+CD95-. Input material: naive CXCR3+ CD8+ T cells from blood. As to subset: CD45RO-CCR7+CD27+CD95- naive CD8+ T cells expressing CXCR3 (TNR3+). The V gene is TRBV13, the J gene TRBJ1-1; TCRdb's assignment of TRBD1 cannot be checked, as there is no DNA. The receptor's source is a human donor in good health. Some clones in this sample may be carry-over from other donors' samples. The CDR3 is CASSGGQASEAFF.